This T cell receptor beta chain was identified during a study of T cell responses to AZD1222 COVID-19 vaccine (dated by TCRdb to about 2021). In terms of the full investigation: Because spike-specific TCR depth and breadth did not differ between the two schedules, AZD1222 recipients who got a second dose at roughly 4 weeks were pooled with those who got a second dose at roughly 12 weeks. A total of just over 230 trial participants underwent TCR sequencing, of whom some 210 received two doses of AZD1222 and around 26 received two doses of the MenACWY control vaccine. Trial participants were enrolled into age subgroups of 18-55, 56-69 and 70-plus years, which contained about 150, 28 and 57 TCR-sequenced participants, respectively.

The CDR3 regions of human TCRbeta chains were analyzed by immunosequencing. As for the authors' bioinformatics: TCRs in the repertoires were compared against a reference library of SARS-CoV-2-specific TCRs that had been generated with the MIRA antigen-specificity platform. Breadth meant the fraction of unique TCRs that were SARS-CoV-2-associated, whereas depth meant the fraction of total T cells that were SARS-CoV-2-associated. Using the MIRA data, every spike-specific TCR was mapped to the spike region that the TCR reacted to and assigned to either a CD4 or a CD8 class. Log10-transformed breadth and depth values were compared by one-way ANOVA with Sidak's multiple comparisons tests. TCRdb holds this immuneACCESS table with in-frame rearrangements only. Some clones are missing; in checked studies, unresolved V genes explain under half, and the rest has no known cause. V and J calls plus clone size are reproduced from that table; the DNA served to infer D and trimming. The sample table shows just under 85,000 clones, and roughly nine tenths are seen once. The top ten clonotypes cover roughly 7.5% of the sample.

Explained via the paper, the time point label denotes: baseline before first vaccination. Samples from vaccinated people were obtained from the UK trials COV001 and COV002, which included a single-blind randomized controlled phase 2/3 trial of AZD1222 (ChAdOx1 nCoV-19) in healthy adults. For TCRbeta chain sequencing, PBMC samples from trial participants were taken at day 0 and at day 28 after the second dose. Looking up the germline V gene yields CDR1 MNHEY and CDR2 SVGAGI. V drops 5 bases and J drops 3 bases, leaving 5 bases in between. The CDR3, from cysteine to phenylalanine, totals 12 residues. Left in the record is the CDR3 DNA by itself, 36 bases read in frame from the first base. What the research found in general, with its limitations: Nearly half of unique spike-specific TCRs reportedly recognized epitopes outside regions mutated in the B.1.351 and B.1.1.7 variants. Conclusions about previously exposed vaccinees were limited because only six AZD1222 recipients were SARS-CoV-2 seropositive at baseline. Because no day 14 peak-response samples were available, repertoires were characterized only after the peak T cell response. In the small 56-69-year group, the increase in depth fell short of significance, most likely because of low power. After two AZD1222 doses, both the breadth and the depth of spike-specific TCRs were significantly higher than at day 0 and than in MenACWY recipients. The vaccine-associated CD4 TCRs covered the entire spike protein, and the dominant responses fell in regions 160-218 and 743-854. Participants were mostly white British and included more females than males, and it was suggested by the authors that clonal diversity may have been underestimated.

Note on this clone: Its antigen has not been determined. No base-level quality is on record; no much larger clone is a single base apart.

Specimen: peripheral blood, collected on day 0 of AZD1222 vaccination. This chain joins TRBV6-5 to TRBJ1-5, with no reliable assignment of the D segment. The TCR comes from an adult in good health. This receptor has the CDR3 CASSPLNQPQHF. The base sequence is TGTGCCAGCAGTCCCCTCAATCAGCCCCAGCATTTT.